One sample yielded the 15 T cell receptor beta chains listed below, sequenced in a study of T cells in Graves' hyperthyroidism and ophthalmopathy. Amplification of TCR beta CDR3 regions used RNA as the template. The primer set for the first-round RT-PCR of the TCR CDR3 was HTBI. In TCRdb, the multiplex PCR reads were re-called with MiXCR into one record per CDR3 protein. The sample carries over 350,000 distinct CDR3 sequences, approximately 17% recorded once. The material sequenced was blood. The receptor set was obtained from a man aged 18 to 29 with Graves' ophthalmopathy.

This clonotype was detected only a few times. The chain has TRBV11-1 and TRBJ2-7, with D possibly TRBD1 on 5 matching bases. The V gene's germline CDR1 is SGHAT and CDR2 FQDESV (reference sequence). The CDR3 covers 16 residues. V lost 4 bases and J lost 0, with 16 bases in between. CDR3 nucleotides: TGTGCCAGCAGCTCGACCATTGACAGCATCTCCTACGAGCAGTACTTC. Amino acids: CASSSTIDSISYEQYF.

This clonotype was observed at least ten times. V usage is TRBV28 and J usage is TRBJ1-2; unclear D gene. Germline V gives CDR1 MDHEN, CDR2 SYDVKM. The CDR3 loop spans 12 amino acids. Trimming took off 2 bases at V and 8 bases at J, with 9 bases between the two ends. The CDR3 region is CASSLALGGYTF. Here the CDR3 DNA reads TGTGCCAGCAGTTTAGCCTTAGGGGGCTACACCTTC.

This clonotype appeared many times. The chain carries TRBV7-8 and TRBJ2-1, with D perhaps TRBD1 or TRBD2 (6 bases each). The CDR3 contains 15 residues. CDR1 SGHVS and CDR2 FQNEAQ come from the germline V gene. Between the trimmed V and J ends, which lost 1 base and 2 bases, there was a span of 9 bases. This CDR3 is CASSLVGGPYNEQFF. The CDR3 DNA is TGTGCCAGCAGCTTAGTAGGGGGGCCCTACAATGAGCAGTTCTTC.

This clonotype showed up many times. The chain combines TRBV28 with TRBJ2-7; maybe TRBD1 (6 bases). The V end lost 5 bases, the J end lost 6 bases, and 11 bases lay between the germline ends. CDR3 length: 12 residues. CDR1 is MDHEN, CDR2 SYDVKM, per germline. The CDR3 DNA sequence: TGTGCCAGCAGTCCCGAGACAGGCGAGCAGTACTTC. It is translated as CASSPETGEQYF.

This clonotype appeared a few times. The chain employs TRBV19 and TRBJ2-1; D not certain. The V end was cut by 1 base, the J end by 5 bases, with 9 bases between. The CDR3 sequence is 14 residues long. Germline loops: CDR1 LNHDA, CDR2 SQIVND (reference sequence). For the CDR3, the DNA is TGTGCCAGTAGTATAGCGTCATCCCACAATGAGCAGTTCTTC. Its translation is CASSIASSHNEQFF. The variable domain in full, completed from reference TRBV19 and TRBJ2-1, reads DGGITQSPKYLFRKEGQNVTLSCEQNLNHDAMYWYRQDPGQGLRLIYYSQIVNDFQKGDIAEGYSVSREKKESFPLTVTSAQKNPTAFYLCASSIASSHNEQFFGPGTRLTVL.

The chain employs TRBV28 and TRBJ1-2; D is undetermined. Deletions cut 4 bases from V and 6 bases from J, with 12 bases between. Germline CDR1 and CDR2: MDHEN and SYDVKM. This CDR3 spans 13 amino acids. Written as DNA, the CDR3 is TGTGCCAGCAGTTCAAGTCAGACCCATGGCTACACCTTC. It yields the protein CASSSSQTHGYTF.

This clonotype has ten or more counts. V is TRBV9 and J is TRBJ2-3; the D gene could be TRBD1 or TRBD2 (6 bases each). The germline gives CDR1 SGDLS, CDR2 YYNGEE. This CDR3 has 20 amino acids. The ends were cut back, 3 bases at V and 6 bases at J, with 32 bases in the middle. The DNA of the CDR3 is TGTGCCAGCAGCGCAACCGGGAGCCGGACAGTGCGGGGAACGTTGGATACGCAGTATTTT. Translation: CASSATGSRTVRGTLDTQYF.

The chain has TRBV9 and TRBJ1-6, with 7 bases aligning to TRBD1. The CDR3 contains 16 residues. CDR1 and CDR2 (germline): SGDLS, YYNGEE. The V gene end was trimmed by 4 bases and the J gene end by 5 bases; junction bases not matched to a gene: 9. The CDR3 loop reads CASSIDTGQNNSPLHF. As DNA, the CDR3 is TGTGCCAGCAGCATTGACACGGGACAGAATAATTCACCCCTCCACTTT.

The chain combines TRBV6-5 with TRBJ2-7; TRBD2 is a possible D gene (5 bases). The CDR3 has 14 residues. Germline-derived CDR1 and CDR2 are MNHEY and SVGAGI. V lost 0 bases, J lost 3 bases, and 9 bases lay in between. Here the CDR3 DNA reads TGTGCCAGCAGTTACTCTGGGAGAGACTACGAGCAGTACTTC. Translating gives CASSYSGRDYEQYF.

J is TRBJ1-4 and V is TRBV19; TRBD1 is a possible D gene (6 bases). The CDR3 length is 16 residues. Germline-derived CDR1 and CDR2 are LNHDA and SQIVND (reference sequence). The V end was cut by 5 bases, the J end by 0 bases, with 13 bases between. This chain's CDR3 is CASSWTAGATNEKLFF. In DNA, the CDR3 is TGTGCCAGTAGTTGGACAGCGGGAGCAACTAATGAAAAACTGTTTTTT.

This clonotype occurred a few times. This chain links TRBV20-1 with TRBJ2-7; TRBD1 matches at 8 bases. Trimming took 8 bases from V and 4 from J; bases not matched to a gene: 10. The CDR3 runs to 13 residues. Germline V gene sequence: CDR1 DFQATT, CDR2 SNEGSKA (reference sequence). Here the CDR3 reads CSLPGGQPYEQYF. In DNA, the CDR3 is TGCAGTCTCCCAGGGGGCCAGCCGTACGAGCAGTACTTC.

Only one count was recorded for this clonotype. V usage is TRBV5-1 and J usage is TRBJ2-7; the D gene is possibly TRBD1 (6 bases). The germline V and J ends were trimmed by 2 bases and 5 bases, with 11 bases remaining between them. Germline lookup yields CDR1 SGHRS and CDR2 YFSETQ. The CDR3 sequence is 13 residues long. This chain's CDR3 is CASSLMDSNEQYF. The CDR3 nucleotides are TGCGCCAGCAGCTTAATGGACAGTAACGAGCAGTACTTC.

This clonotype was seen a handful of times. The chain uses TRBV7-9 and TRBJ2-3, with 8 bases that match TRBD2. V shed 3 bases and J 6 bases; nucleotides not matched to a gene: 11. The CDR3 is made up of 16 amino acids. The germline V gene has CDR1 SEHNR and CDR2 FQNEAQ (reference sequence). The CDR3 DNA sequence: TGTGCCAGCAGCTTGTCCAGCGGGGGATATATCGATACGCAGTATTTT. Translating gives CASSLSSGGYIDTQYF.

Ten or more counts support this clonotype. V usage is TRBV3-1 and J usage is TRBJ2-5; no clear D gene. The V end lost 0 bases, the J end lost 4 bases, and 12 bases lay between the germline ends. This CDR3 is 15 amino acids long. Looked up from germline, CDR1 is LGHDT and CDR2 is YNNKEL (reference sequence). CDR3 sequence reads: CASSQDLRLLETQYF. CDR3 nucleotide sequence: TGTGCCAGCAGCCAAGATCTTAGGTTGTTAGAGACCCAGTACTTC.

This clonotype has just a few counts. This sequence joins TRBV18 and TRBJ2-7; no firm D call. Deletions cut 2 bases from V and 0 bases from J, with 11 bases between. Germline loops: CDR1 KGHSH, CDR2 LQKENI. CDR3 length: 15 amino acids. DNA for the CDR3: TGTGCCAGCTCACCAACGAGTTTAGCCTCCTACGAGCAGTACTTC. As protein: CASSPTSLASYEQYF.